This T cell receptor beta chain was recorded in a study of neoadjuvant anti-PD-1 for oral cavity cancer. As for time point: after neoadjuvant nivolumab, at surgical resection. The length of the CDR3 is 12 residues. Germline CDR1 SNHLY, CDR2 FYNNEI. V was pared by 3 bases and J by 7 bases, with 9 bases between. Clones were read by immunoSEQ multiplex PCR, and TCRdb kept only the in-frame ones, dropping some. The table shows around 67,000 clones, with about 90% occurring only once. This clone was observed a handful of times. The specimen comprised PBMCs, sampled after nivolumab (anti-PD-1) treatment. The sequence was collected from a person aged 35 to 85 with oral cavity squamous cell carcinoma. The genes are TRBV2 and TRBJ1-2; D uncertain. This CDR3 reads CASSDLGFGYTF. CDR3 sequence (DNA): TGTGCCAGCAGTGACCTTGGGTTTGGCTACACCTTC.